Presented here are 6 T cell receptor beta chains from one specimen sequenced in a study of T cell clones after liver transplantation. The repertoire was sequenced with immunoSEQ multiplex PCR; TCRdb's copy has only in-frame clones and lacks some. The sample lists 75,000 to 85,000 clones, roughly 85% seen once, with roughly 2.8% in the top ten. The specimen comprised CD4+ T cells from blood, sampled at the 22-month timepoint. The receptors derive from a human patient who received a liver transplant. Some T cells may be graft donor cells.

The CDR3 bases are TGTGCCACTCTCAAAGTGGGGTTCCGAGAGACCCAGTACTTC. Its translation is CATLKVGFRETQYF. The chain carries TRBV2 and TRBJ2-5, with unresolved D. Trimming took 10 bases from V and 4 from J, leaving 19 bases between them. The germline gives CDR1 SNHLY, CDR2 FYNNEI. The length of the CDR3 is 14 residues.

The chain carries TRBV9 and TRBJ2-1; possibly TRBD2 for D (6 bases). Trimming removed 4 bases at V and 9 bases at J, with 14 bases between. This CDR3 spans 13 amino acids. CDR1 is SGDLS and CDR2 is YYNGEE in the germline V gene. The CDR3 reads CASSPTGGFEQFF. The CDR3 DNA is TGTGCCAGCAGCCCTACTGGGGGGTTTGAGCAGTTCTTC.

V usage is TRBV27 and J usage is TRBJ1-2; D remains ambiguous. The V end lost 3 bases, the J end lost 7 bases, and 12 bases lay between the germline ends. CDR3 length: 13 residues. The germline V gene has CDR1 MNHEY and CDR2 SMNVEV (reference sequence). CDR3 amino acids: CASSFSRWGGYTF. In DNA form, the CDR3 reads TGTGCCAGCAGTTTCTCTCGCTGGGGTGGCTACACCTTC.

This clone occurred a few times. DNA of the CDR3: TGTGCCAGCAGCTTAGCGGGACCCTACAATGAGCAGTTCTTC. This sequence encodes CASSLAGPYNEQFF. The chain is built from TRBV7-2 and TRBJ2-1, with D possibly being TRBD1 or TRBD2 (5 bases each). The germline V and J ends were trimmed by 0 bases and 2 bases, with 5 bases remaining between them. The germline gives CDR1 SGHTA, CDR2 FQGNSA. CDR3 length: 14 residues.

V is TRBV5-8 and J is TRBJ2-7, with D possibly TRBD1 on 6 matching bases. The V and J ends lost 4 bases and 5 bases respectively, with 10 bases between them. CDR3 length: 12 amino acids. CDR1 is SGHTS and CDR2 is YDEGEE in the germline V gene. The CDR3 spells CASSPRGNEQYF. The CDR3 nucleotides are TGTGCCAGCAGCCCGAGGGGGAACGAGCAGTACTTC.

V is TRBV4-3 and J is TRBJ1-2; D gene uncertain. This CDR3 contains 12 residues. Trimming pared 4 bases from V and 2 bases from J, leaving 5 bases between. Germline-derived CDR1 and CDR2 are LGHNA and YSLEER. As DNA, the CDR3 is TGCGCCAGCAGCCGAGAAAACTATGGCTACACCTTC. Translation gives CASSRENYGYTF.